Below, one T cell receptor beta chain is given with its context. Its target is unknown. This specimen comes from a study of cytomegalovirus exposure and HLA in healthy donors. The study ran its PCR with 60 Vbeta and 13 Jbeta primers. Only in-frame clones appear in the TCRdb table, and some are missing; sequencing was by immunoSEQ multiplex PCR. This table holds 93,000 or so clones, almost 80% found once. Study-wide findings and caveats: The majority of TCR sequences were rare, yet some public TCRs appeared in many donors. Later examination showed HLA-associated TCR beta chains had greater clonal expansion than equally common others.

Losses at the gene ends were 8 bases for V and 3 bases for J; bases not matched to a gene: 4. The germline CDR1 and CDR2 sequences are SNHLY and FYNNEI. The CDR3 runs 13 residues. This sequence joins TRBV2 and TRBJ1-5; 7 nucleotides align to TRBD1. The sample was PBMCs. This receptor was obtained from a man in his forties or fifties in good health and CMV-seropositive. CDR3 nucleotide sequence: TGTGCCAGCCAAGGGGGCATCAATCAGCCCCAGCATTTT. Translation gives CASQGGINQPQHF.